These 17 T cell receptor beta chains were sequenced from one sample in a study of T cell responses to AZD1222 COVID-19 vaccine. The repertoire was sequenced with immunoSEQ multiplex PCR; TCRdb's copy has only in-frame clones and lacks some. The table lists tens of thousands of clones, roughly 87% of them singletons, with 24% in the top ten. Sequences were derived from peripheral blood, sampled on day 0 of AZD1222 vaccination. Receptors originate from an adult in good health.

The CDR3 region is CASRDPGQGDEKLFF. DNA for the CDR3: TGTGCCAGCAGGGATCCGGGACAGGGGGACGAAAAACTGTTTTTT. The chain links TRBV11-2 to TRBJ1-4; 11 positions match TRBD1. V lost 6 bases and J lost 8; bases outside the gene matches: 8. CDR3 length equals 15 residues. The germline gives CDR1 SGHAT, CDR2 FQNNGV.

The gene calls are TRBV7-2 and TRBJ1-6; possible D gene TRBD1, 5 bases. Germline CDR1 SGHTA, CDR2 FQGNSA. CDR3 length equals 16 residues. V was clipped by 1 base and J by 8 bases, with 15 bases between them. This chain's CDR3 is CASSLEGMSGDSPLHF. CDR3 DNA: TGTGCCAGCAGCTTAGAGGGGATGAGTGGGGATTCACCCCTCCACTTT.

This rearrangement joins TRBV7-9 to TRBJ1-4; D possibly corresponds to TRBD1 (6 bases). Trimming left V 3 bases short and J 6 bases short, with 14 bases between. CDR3 length: 15 amino acids. CDR1 is SEHNR, CDR2 FQNEAQ, per germline (reference sequence). The CDR3, as DNA: TGTGCCAGCAGCTTCCCCGGACAGCAGGATGAAAAACTGTTTTTT. Its translation is CASSFPGQQDEKLFF.

V gene TRBV28 combines with J gene TRBJ1-6; D not resolved. Deletions cut 5 bases from V and 0 bases from J, with 8 bases between. The germline gives CDR1 MDHEN, CDR2 SYDVKM. The CDR3 length is 15 residues. CDR3 region: CASSPPASYNSPLHF. CDR3 DNA: TGTGCCAGCAGTCCTCCGGCCTCCTATAATTCACCCCTCCACTTT.

V is TRBV5-1 and J is TRBJ2-1, with TRBD1 matching 9 bases. V shed 0 bases and J 1 base; nucleotides not matched to a gene: 11. The CDR3 has 19 amino acids. Germline assignment: CDR1 SGHRS and CDR2 YFSETQ. In DNA, the CDR3 is TGCGCCAGCAGCTTGGAACGGACAGGGGTATATCCTTCCTACAATGAGCAGTTCTTC. Its protein product is CASSLERTGVYPSYNEQFF.

This rearrangement joins TRBV23-1 to TRBJ2-7; D is perhaps TRBD1 or TRBD2 (5 bases each). TRBV23-1 counts as an open reading frame of uncertain function. V lost 0 bases and J lost 0, with 6 bases in between. The CDR3 contains 14 residues. The DNA of the CDR3 is TGCGCCAGCAGTCAATCCGGGACCTCCTACGAGCAGTACTTC. Amino acid sequence: CASSQSGTSYEQYF.

The chain recombines TRBV27 with TRBJ2-2; D gene ambiguous. Germline V gives CDR1 MNHEY, CDR2 SMNVEV (reference sequence). The CDR3 length is 13 residues. V lost 6 bases, J lost 5 bases, and 10 bases lay in between. The CDR3 DNA is TGTGCCAGCAGAAGGGCGGTTACCGGGGAGCTGTTTTTT. It yields the protein CASRRAVTGELFF.

The chain has TRBV2 and TRBJ1-6; maybe TRBD1 (6 bases). The CDR3 sequence is 15 residues long. Trimming took 5 bases from V and 2 from J, leaving 10 bases between them. Germline lookup yields CDR1 SNHLY and CDR2 FYNNEI. DNA of the CDR3: TGTGCCAGCAGTTATGGACAGACCTATAATTCACCCCTCCACTTT. This translates into CASSYGQTYNSPLHF.

The chain employs TRBV15 and TRBJ2-3; D is ambiguous. Germline V lookup: CDR1 LNHNV, CDR2 YYDKDF (reference sequence). The length of the CDR3 is 11 residues. Trimming shortened V by 4 bases and J by 6 bases, and 5 bases separated the two germline ends. The CDR3 bases are TGTGCCACCAGCACAGTGGATACGCAGTATTTT. Encoded protein: CATSTVDTQYF.

The chain joins TRBV6-5 to TRBJ1-1; D not resolved. Germline CDR1 reads MNHEY; CDR2 reads SVGAGI. The CDR3 covers 13 residues. With 6 bases removed from V and 1 base from J, the gap between germline ends came to 9 bases. In DNA, the CDR3 is TGTGCCAGCAGCCCCGTGGGGAACACTGAAGCTTTCTTT. This sequence encodes CASSPVGNTEAFF.

The gene calls are TRBV7-2 and TRBJ1-2; TRBD1 might be the D (5 bases). The CDR3 totals 14 residues. The germline V gene has CDR1 SGHTA and CDR2 FQGNSA. V shed 1 base and J shed 8 bases, with 14 bases lying between them. The DNA for the CDR3 is TGTGCCAGCAGCTTAGACAGGTCGCGGGAGGGCTACACCTTC. This encodes CASSLDRSREGYTF. The full variable domain, completed using reference TRBV7-2 and TRBJ1-2, is GAGVSQSPSNKVTEKGKDVELRCDPISGHTALYWYRQSLGQGLEFLIYFQGNSAPDKSGLPSDRFSAERTGGSVSTLTIQRTQQEDSAVYLCASSLDRSREGYTFGSGTRLTVV.

This clone was detected only once. The chain is built from TRBV5-1 and TRBJ1-1, with 10 bases that match TRBD1. V gave up 4 bases and J gave up 5 bases; unmatched junction bases: 5. CDR3 size: 14 residues. Germline CDR1 is SGHRS and CDR2 is YFSETQ. CDR3 sequence: CASSGTGEQTEAFF. The CDR3 DNA reads TGCGCCAGCAGCGGGACAGGGGAGCAGACTGAAGCTTTCTTT.

The V and J genes are TRBV18 and TRBJ1-6, with D hard to call. This CDR3 spans 14 amino acids. V was cut by 0 bases and J by 7 bases, with 7 bases left in between. Germline CDR1 and CDR2: KGHSH and LQKENI. The CDR3 protein is CASSPPLGNSPLHF. The CDR3 DNA reads as TGTGCCAGCTCACCACCGCTGGGGAATTCACCCCTCCACTTT.

In DNA, the CDR3 is TGTGCCAGCTCTCTGGACAGATACTACGAGCAGTACTTC. Amino acid sequence: CASSLDRYYEQYF. The chain uses TRBV18 and TRBJ2-7, with a weak D call TRBD1 (6 bases). The CDR3 is made up of 13 amino acids. Germline loops: CDR1 KGHSH, CDR2 LQKENI. V was clipped by 6 bases and J by 3 bases, with 12 bases between them.

The J gene is TRBJ1-3, the V gene TRBV27; maybe TRBD1 (5 bases). Germline V gives CDR1 MNHEY, CDR2 SMNVEV (reference sequence). CDR3 length: 16 residues. V lost 8 bases and J 0 bases, leaving 17 bases between the germline ends. This CDR3 reads CASGLGGPFSGNTIYF. DNA for the CDR3: TGTGCCAGCGGGCTGGGGGGACCCTTCTCTGGAAACACCATATATTTT.

The chain has TRBV11-2 and TRBJ1-1; 10 bases map to TRBD1. Trimming at V came to 1 base and at J to 5 bases, leaving 7 bases not matched to a gene. The germline V gene encodes CDR1 SGHAT and CDR2 FQNNGV. This CDR3 has 16 amino acids. In DNA, the CDR3 is TGTGCCAGCAGCTTAGGCAAAAGGACAGGGGGGACTGAAGCTTTCTTT. Protein sequence: CASSLGKRTGGTEAFF.

The J gene is TRBJ1-1, the V gene TRBV19; tentative D call: TRBD1 (5 bases). Germline V gene lookup returns CDR1 LNHDA and CDR2 SQIVND (reference sequence). This CDR3 has 13 amino acids. V was cut by 6 bases and J by 1 base, with 9 bases left in between. Here the CDR3 DNA reads TGTGCCAGTAGGACAACAGGGAACACTGAAGCTTTCTTT. This translates into CASRTTGNTEAFF. The full variable domain, its missing parts supplied by reference TRBV19 and TRBJ1-1, is DGGITQSPKYLFRKEGQNVTLSCEQNLNHDAMYWYRQDPGQGLRLIYYSQIVNDFQKGDIAEGYSVSREKKESFPLTVTSAQKNPTAFYLCASRTTGNTEAFFGQGTRLTVV.